The clone carrying this TCR beta chain was seen once. Its antigen is still unknown. The entry originates in a study of Ad26.COV2.S vaccination and SARS-CoV-2 variants. General study findings and limits: Vaccinees displayed broader spike-specific TCR repertoires than placebo recipients.

There are 13 residues in the CDR3. V lost 4 bases and J lost 2; bases outside the gene matches: 3. The germline gives CDR1 SQVTM, CDR2 ANQGSEA. The treatment: over 15 received Ad26.COV2.S at low or high dose, single or two shots; 5 received placebo; per-sample allocation not given. Each sample was drawn 63 days after the first injection (of vaccine or placebo). It was an adult aged 18-55 years in Boston who was the donor. Profiled with immunoSEQ multiplex PCR; TCRdb holds only in-frame clones, not every one. The sample includes around 450,000 clones, 89% of them seen just once. The chain couples TRBV29-1 to TRBJ2-3, with 7 bases matching TRBD2. This TCR came from a person aged 18 to 65 who received the Ad26.COV2.S COVID-19 vaccine or a placebo. Sample: peripheral blood, taken in a trial of Ad26.COV2.S vaccine versus placebo. The CDR3 is CSVALAVTDTQYF. In DNA form, the CDR3 reads TGCAGCGTTGCTCTAGCGGTCACAGATACGCAGTATTTT.